This T cell receptor (beta chain) was captured in a study of T cell repertoires in cytomegalovirus infection. Overall study context: HLA-B-restricted CMV epitopes that are well studied, plus recently identified HLA-C-restricted ones, were used by the study. The public TCR beta signatures pointed to both CMV infection and matching HLA type. Findings and limits, study-wide: Cumulative frequency (of public TCR beta family members) identified carriers of CMV plus the relevant HLA. The ex vivo response was dominated by HLA-C-restricted CMV-specific TCR beta clonotypes.

Germline V lookup: CDR1 SGHTA, CDR2 FQGTGA. The CDR3 runs to 15 residues. Trimming cost V 2 bases and J 9 bases; bases outside gene matches: 11. In this sample, this clonotype turned up many times. Antigen unknown. TCRdb re-called the reads with MiXCR, one entry per CDR3 protein. The sample shows 900,000 to 950,000 distinct CDR3 sequences, approximately 30% of them seen only once. The sequencing used cultured CD8+ T cells from PBMCs, collected from culture after CMV antigen stimulation. The clonotype was recovered from a human donor in good health (CMV status not recorded). Some clones in this sample may be carry-over from other donors' samples. V usage is TRBV7-3 and J usage is TRBJ2-3; 7 nucleotides match TRBD2. CDR3 sequence: CASSLYGQGGNTQYF. The DNA for the CDR3 is TGTGCCAGCAGCTTATATGGGCAGGGAGGGAACACGCAGTATTTT.